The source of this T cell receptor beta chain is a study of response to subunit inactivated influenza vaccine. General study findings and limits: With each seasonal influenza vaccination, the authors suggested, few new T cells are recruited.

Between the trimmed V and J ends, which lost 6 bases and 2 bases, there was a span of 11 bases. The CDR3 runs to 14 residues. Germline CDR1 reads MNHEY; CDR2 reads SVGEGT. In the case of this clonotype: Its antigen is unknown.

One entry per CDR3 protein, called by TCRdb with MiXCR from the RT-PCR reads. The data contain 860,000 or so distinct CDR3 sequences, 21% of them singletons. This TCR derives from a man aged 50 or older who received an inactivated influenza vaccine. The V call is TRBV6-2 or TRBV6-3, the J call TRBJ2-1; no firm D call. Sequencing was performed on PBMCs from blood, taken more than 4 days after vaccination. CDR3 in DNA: TGTGCCAGCAGGAAAGCGAGCGCCTACAATGAGCAGTTCTTC. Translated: CASRKASAYNEQFF.